The TCR beta chain under discussion was sequenced for a study of neoadjuvant nivolumab and ipilimumab in lung cancer. General study results and limits: TCR richness and clonality were higher in tumors than adjacent uninvolved lung.

The assay was immunoSEQ multiplex PCR, and TCRdb's table has in-frame clones only and misses some. The repertoire holds about 33,000 clones, with around 90% as singletons. Comments on this clone: Its specificity is not known.

Looked up from germline, CDR1 is SGHRS and CDR2 is YFSETQ. The trim removed 5 bases at V and 6 bases at J, leaving 6 bases unmatched. The CDR3 consists of 13 residues. This TCR was sampled from an adult with non-small cell lung cancer. The genes are TRBV5-1 and TRBJ1-2; TRBD1 aligns across 8 bases. This specimen was peripheral blood, taken after neoadjuvant nivolumab, alone or with ipilimumab, at or shortly before surgery. This chain's CDR3 is CASSPGQGNGYTF. In DNA, the CDR3 is TGCGCCAGCAGTCCTGGACAGGGTAATGGCTACACCTTC.